These 30 T cell receptor beta chains share one sample of origin, sequenced in a study of blood T cell repertoires in COVID-19. Using immunoSEQ multiplex PCR, the repertoire was profiled, and TCRdb retains in-frame clones only, with some absent. This sample has about 270,000 clones, with roughly 88% found just once. The material sequenced was PBMCs or T cells enriched from blood (not recorded which). The receptors stem from a woman in her forties with acute COVID-19.

This chain joins TRBV5-5 and TRBJ2-5, with TRBD1 matching over 8 bases. The germline V gene encodes CDR1 SGHKS and CDR2 YYEKEE (reference sequence). The CDR3 extends over 16 amino acids. Trimming cost V 1 base and J 5 bases; bases outside gene matches: 10. The CDR3 loop reads CASSLLGTGQSETQYF. The CDR3 nucleotides are TGTGCCAGCAGCTTGCTTGGGACAGGACAAAGCGAGACCCAGTACTTC. Variable domain in full (rest from reference TRBV5-5 and TRBJ2-5): DAGVTQSPTHLIKTRGQQVTLRCSPISGHKSVSWYQQVLGQGPQFIFQYYEKEERGRGNFPDRFSARQFPNYSSELNVNALLLGDSALYLCASSLLGTGQSETQYFGPGTRLLVL.

This clone was picked up one time. This chain connects TRBV2 to TRBJ1-1; D not certain. Germline V gene sequence: CDR1 SNHLY, CDR2 FYNNEI. The length of the CDR3 is 13 residues. V dropped 8 bases and J dropped 1 base, with 11 bases sitting between them. The CDR3, as DNA: TGTGCCAGCCTCATACGGGGGAACACTGAAGCTTTCTTT. Encoded protein: CASLIRGNTEAFF.

The V gene is TRBV5-6, the J gene TRBJ1-5, with D possibly being TRBD1 (5 bases). Trimming took 0 bases from V and 2 from J, leaving 12 bases between them. The CDR3 covers 16 residues. Looked up from germline, CDR1 is SGHDT and CDR2 is YYEEEE. The CDR3, as DNA: TGTGCCAGCAGCTTGGGCGGGGGATTTGGCAATCAGCCCCAGCATTTT. It codes for CASSLGGGFGNQPQHF.

This clone occurred once. The rearrangement links TRBV7-8 to TRBJ1-1; TRBD1 matches at 9 bases. This CDR3 region has 15 residues. Germline loops: CDR1 SGHVS, CDR2 FQNEAQ. J gave up 2 bases and V 2 bases, and 3 bases lay outside the gene matches. The CDR3 loop reads CASSLMGQGNTEAFF. The CDR3 DNA is TGTGCCAGCAGCTTAATGGGACAGGGAAACACTGAAGCTTTCTTT.

The chain links TRBV7-2 to TRBJ1-2; 10 bases match TRBD1. V was clipped by 4 bases and J by 3 bases; unmatched bases: 5. The CDR3 runs 15 residues. Germline V gene data show CDR1 as SGHTA and CDR2 as FQGNSA. This CDR3 reads CASSSRGQGDYGYTF. CDR3 nucleotides: TGTGCCAGCAGCTCCCGAGGACAGGGGGACTATGGCTACACCTTC. The variable domain in full, completed from reference TRBV7-2 and TRBJ1-2, reads GAGVSQSPSNKVTEKGKDVELRCDPISGHTALYWYRQSLGQGLEFLIYFQGNSAPDKSGLPSDRFSAERTGGSVSTLTIQRTQQEDSAVYLCASSSRGQGDYGYTFGSGTRLTVV.

The chain recombines TRBV29-1 with TRBJ1-2, with 11 bases identical to TRBD1. Trimming cost V 7 bases and J 4 bases; bases outside gene matches: 5. Germline V gene lookup returns CDR1 SQVTM and CDR2 ANQGSEA. The CDR3 contains 13 residues. The CDR3 DNA sequence: TGCAGCGCCCGAGGACAGGGGGCCTATGGCTACACCTTC. Translated: CSARGQGAYGYTF.

This sequence joins TRBV7-6 and TRBJ2-5, with a possible D match to TRBD2 (5 bases). The CDR3 is 13 residues long. CDR1 and CDR2 (germline): SGHVS, FNYEAQ. V was cut by 3 bases and J by 2 bases, with 7 bases left in between. The CDR3 nucleotides read TGTGCCAGCAGCTTCGGACTTCAAGAGACCCAGTACTTC. The encoded protein is CASSFGLQETQYF.

Worth noting for this clone: The junction shows a germline mismatch at one end, possibly a read error. The J gene is TRBJ1-5, the V gene TRBV28; 12 bases agree with TRBD1. Germline V gives CDR1 MDHEN, CDR2 SYDVKM. The CDR3 is 14 residues long. CDR3 protein: CANSGTGGNQPQHF. CDR3 DNA sequence: TGTGCCAACTCGGGGACAGGGGGCAACCAGCCCCAGCATTTT.

The gene calls are TRBV7-2 and TRBJ1-5; no clear D. The germline gives CDR1 SGHTA, CDR2 FQGNSA. V gave up 2 bases and J gave up 3 bases, with 11 bases separating them. CDR3 length equals 15 residues. CDR3 region: CASSLSGVLNQPQHF. The CDR3 nucleotides are TGTGCCAGCAGCTTATCGGGTGTTCTCAATCAGCCCCAGCATTTT.

The chain uses TRBV7-2 and TRBJ2-1; D uncertain. The V end lost 2 bases, the J end lost 10 bases, and 15 bases lay between the germline ends. This CDR3 contains 14 residues. Germline-derived CDR1 and CDR2 are SGHTA and FQGNSA. CDR3 in amino acids: CASSLILVSREQFF. In DNA, the CDR3 is TGTGCCAGCAGCTTAATCTTAGTTTCGAGGGAGCAGTTCTTC.

The V and J genes are TRBV5-1 and TRBJ1-1; D unclear. Trimming took off 5 bases at V and 3 bases at J, with 8 bases between the two ends. There are 12 residues in the CDR3. The germline V gene encodes CDR1 SGHRS and CDR2 YFSETQ. The CDR3 DNA follows: TGCGCCAGCAGTGGACTGGACACTGAAGCTTTCTTT. Translation gives CASSGLDTEAFF.

Of note for this clone: Just one base apart from a much larger clone, this may be a read error. V and J are TRBV2 and TRBJ1-2, with TRBD1 as a possible D gene (6 bases). V was trimmed by 2 bases and J by 3 bases, leaving 7 bases between them. The CDR3 sequence is 13 residues long. Germline V gene data show CDR1 as SNHLY and CDR2 as FYNNEI. The CDR3: CASSETGYYGYTF. The CDR3 DNA reads TGTGCCAGCAGTGAAACAGGGTACTATGGCTACACCTTC.

The gene calls are TRBV28 and TRBJ1-3, with a weak D call TRBD1 (5 bases). Looked up from germline, CDR1 is MDHEN and CDR2 is SYDVKM. V gave up 1 base and J gave up 1 base, with 8 bases separating them. The CDR3 covers 15 residues. The CDR3: CASSLFRGSGNTIYF. The CDR3 DNA reads as TGTGCCAGCAGTTTATTTCGGGGGTCTGGAAACACCATATATTTT.

The chain combines TRBV3-1 (or the pseudogene TRBV3-2) with TRBJ2-5, with unresolved D. Per the germline V gene, CDR1 is LGHDT and CDR2 is YNNKEL (reference sequence). CDR3 length: 15 residues. Trimming shortened V by 5 bases and J by 5 bases, and 18 bases separated the two germline ends. The CDR3 is CASSRDFPFSETQYF. Written as DNA, the CDR3 is TGTGCCAGCAGCAGAGACTTTCCTTTCTCTGAGACCCAGTACTTC.

The chain employs TRBV7-9 and TRBJ2-3; the D gene is possibly TRBD1 (6 bases). V was clipped by 1 base and J by 3 bases, with 11 bases between them. The CDR3 runs 15 residues. Per the germline V gene, CDR1 is SEHNR and CDR2 is FQNEAQ (reference sequence). Here the CDR3 reads CASSLERGSTDTQYF. CDR3 DNA: TGTGCCAGCAGCTTAGAGAGGGGGAGTACAGATACGCAGTATTTT.

V is TRBV28 and J is TRBJ2-7, with D perhaps matching TRBD1 (5 bases). Per the germline V gene, CDR1 is MDHEN and CDR2 is SYDVKM. This CDR3 spans 15 amino acids. Between the trimmed V and J ends, which lost 4 bases and 3 bases, there was a span of 16 bases. The CDR3 here is CASSYRGAGNYEQYF. The CDR3 DNA sequence: TGTGCCAGCAGTTATCGAGGAGCAGGGAACTACGAGCAGTACTTC. The full variable domain, rest sourced from reference TRBV28 and TRBJ2-7, is DVKVTQSSRYLVKRTGEKVFLECVQDMDHENMFWYRQDPGLGLRLIYFSYDVKMKEKGDIPEGYSVSREKKERFSLILESASTNQTSMYLCASSYRGAGNYEQYFGPGTRLTVT.

This chain joins TRBV5-1 and TRBJ1-1; D remains unclear. The V end was cut by 0 bases, the J end by 4 bases, with 16 bases between. Germline V gene sequence: CDR1 SGHRS, CDR2 YFSETQ. The CDR3 extends over 16 amino acids. CDR3 in DNA: TGCGCCAGCAGCTTGGGGGGAGCATTCGAGGGCACTGAAGCTTTCTTT. Residues: CASSLGGAFEGTEAFF. The full variable domain, rest sourced from reference TRBV5-1 and TRBJ1-1, is KAGVTQTPRYLIKTRGQQVTLSCSPISGHRSVSWYQQTPGQGLQFLFEYFSETQRNKGNFPGRFSGRQFSNSRSEMNVSTLELGDSALYLCASSLGGAFEGTEAFFGQGTRLTVV.

This rearrangement joins TRBV28 to TRBJ1-2; 7 nucleotides agree with TRBD1. V shed 7 bases and J 6 bases; nucleotides not matched to a gene: 14. Germline V CDR1 and CDR2: MDHEN, SYDVKM. The CDR3 sequence is 15 residues long. CDR3 in amino acids: CASKSPQGGANGYTF. DNA of the CDR3: TGTGCCAGCAAAAGTCCTCAGGGGGGCGCAAATGGCTACACCTTC.

The CDR3 bases are TGTGCCATCAGTGATTTGGAGGGGGCCTATTCCTACGAGCAGTACTTC. As protein: CAISDLEGAYSYEQYF. The rearrangement uses TRBV10-3 and TRBJ2-7; the D gene is possibly TRBD1 (7 bases). The germline V gene has CDR1 ENHRY and CDR2 SYGVKD. This CDR3 is 16 amino acids long. V was pared by 3 bases and J by 1 base, with 16 bases between.

This chain links TRBV7-9 with TRBJ1-2; perhaps TRBD1 as D (6 bases). The V gene lost 5 bases and the J gene lost 7 bases, with 14 bases spanning the gap. Germline loops: CDR1 SEHNR, CDR2 FQNEAQ (reference sequence). This CDR3 spans 13 amino acids. The CDR3 bases are TGTGCCAGCAGCCGGGGCCAGGGGACTGGCTACACCTTC. Translation: CASSRGQGTGYTF.

The V call is TRBV5-1, the J call TRBJ1-1; D ambiguous. The CDR3 consists of 13 residues. Looked up from germline, CDR1 is SGHRS and CDR2 is YFSETQ. The V and J ends lost 6 bases and 3 bases respectively, with 12 bases between them. This chain's CDR3 is CASKKHPDTEAFF. CDR3 sequence (DNA): TGCGCCAGCAAAAAGCATCCGGACACTGAAGCTTTCTTT. The complete variable domain, with remaining parts taken from reference TRBV5-1 and TRBJ1-1, reads KAGVTQTPRYLIKTRGQQVTLSCSPISGHRSVSWYQQTPGQGLQFLFEYFSETQRNKGNFPGRFSGRQFSNSRSEMNVSTLELGDSALYLCASKKHPDTEAFFGQGTRLTVV.

The gene calls are TRBV30 and TRBJ2-1; 10 bases are shared with TRBD2. This CDR3 has 16 amino acids. Germline V gives CDR1 GTSNPN, CDR2 SVGIG (reference sequence). Trimming removed 3 bases from V and 8 bases from J; junction bases left unmatched: 13. Written as DNA, the CDR3 is TGTGCCTGGAGCCCTCCGGGACTAGCGCACTGGGATGAGCAGTTCTTC. Translating it yields CAWSPPGLAHWDEQFF.

The rearrangement joins TRBV4-1 to TRBJ2-7; 9 nucleotides match TRBD1. The germline V gene has CDR1 MGHRA and CDR2 YSYEKL. CDR3 size: 19 residues. J was trimmed by 0 bases and V by 0 bases; bases with no gene match: 12. This CDR3 reads CASSQERGTGRRSSYEQYF. DNA for the CDR3: TGCGCCAGCAGCCAAGAACGCGGGACAGGGCGCCGGAGCTCCTACGAGCAGTACTTC.

This clone has only one observation. This chain uses TRBV28 with TRBJ2-3, with 10 bases lining up with TRBD2. The CDR3 has 15 amino acids. CDR1 is MDHEN, CDR2 SYDVKM, per germline. Losses at the gene ends were 8 bases for V and 4 bases for J; bases not matched to a gene: 9. The CDR3 spells CASGLAGGNADTQYF. The CDR3 nucleotides read TGTGCCAGCGGGTTAGCGGGGGGCAACGCAGATACGCAGTATTTT.

The chain employs TRBV11-2 and TRBJ2-7; 9 bases line up with TRBD1. Per the germline V gene, CDR1 is SGHAT and CDR2 is FQNNGV. The length of the CDR3 is 15 residues. V lost 6 bases, J lost 3 bases, and 9 bases stayed unmatched. The CDR3 DNA sequence: TGTGCCAGCAGAAGGGGTGGGACAGGGTACTACGAGCAGTACTTC. This encodes CASRRGGTGYYEQYF.

The J gene is TRBJ1-1, the V gene TRBV11-2; TRBD1 matches 7 bases. The CDR3 spans 13 residues. Germline loops: CDR1 SGHAT, CDR2 FQNNGV. V lost 5 bases, J lost 10 bases, and 10 bases stayed unmatched. This CDR3 is CASSPKTGFGAFF. The CDR3 nucleotides are TGTGCCAGCAGCCCCAAGACAGGGTTTGGAGCTTTCTTT.

CDR3 sequence reads: CASSLDRRPTGELFF. The CDR3, as DNA: TGTGCCAGCAGCTTGGACAGGAGACCTACCGGGGAGCTGTTTTTT. The gene calls are TRBV7-3 and TRBJ2-2, with 7 bases lining up with TRBD1. The germline CDR1 and CDR2 sequences are SGHTA and FQGTGA. J lost 5 bases, V lost 3 bases, and 6 bases had no gene match. The CDR3 sequence is 15 residues long.

The chain couples TRBV11-2 to TRBJ2-1; D is uncertain. The V gene lost 2 bases and the J gene lost 7 bases, with 9 bases spanning the gap. The CDR3 contains 13 residues. Looked up from germline, CDR1 is SGHAT and CDR2 is FQNNGV. The CDR3 here is CASSLTRANEQFF. The CDR3 nucleotides are TGTGCCAGCAGCTTAACCCGAGCGAATGAGCAGTTCTTC.

As DNA, the CDR3 is TGTGCCAGCAGTTCGAACAGACAGGGGTCTGGAAACACCATATATTTT. Its translation is CASSSNRQGSGNTIYF. V and J are TRBV5-5 and TRBJ1-3; 8 bases agree with TRBD1. The CDR3 is 16 residues long. With V trimmed by 5 bases and J by 1 base, 8 bases remained unmatched. The V gene's germline CDR1 is SGHKS and CDR2 YYEKEE (reference sequence).

The genes are TRBV2 and TRBJ2-7, with 11 bases that match TRBD1. The germline V gene has CDR1 SNHLY and CDR2 FYNNEI. V dropped 8 bases and J dropped 3; count of bases not matched to a gene: 6. The length of the CDR3 is 14 residues. For the CDR3, the DNA is TGTGCCAGCTCTTCCGGGACAGGGGGCTACGAGCAGTACTTC. Translating it yields CASSSGTGGYEQYF.